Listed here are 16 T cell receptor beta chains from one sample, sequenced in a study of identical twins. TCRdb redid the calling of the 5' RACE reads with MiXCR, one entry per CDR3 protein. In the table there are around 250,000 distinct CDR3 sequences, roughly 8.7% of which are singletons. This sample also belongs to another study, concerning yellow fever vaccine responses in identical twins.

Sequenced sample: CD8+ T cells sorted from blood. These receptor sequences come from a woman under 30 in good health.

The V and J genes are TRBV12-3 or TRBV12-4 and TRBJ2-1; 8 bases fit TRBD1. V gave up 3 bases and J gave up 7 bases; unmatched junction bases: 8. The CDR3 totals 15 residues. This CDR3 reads CASSFGTGGMNEQFF. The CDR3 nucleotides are TGTGCCAGCAGTTTCGGGACAGGAGGTATGAATGAGCAGTTCTTC.

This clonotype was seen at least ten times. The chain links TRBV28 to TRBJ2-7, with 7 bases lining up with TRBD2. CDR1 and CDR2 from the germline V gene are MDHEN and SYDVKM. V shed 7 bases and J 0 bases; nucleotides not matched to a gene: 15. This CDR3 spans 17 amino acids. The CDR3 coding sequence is TGTGCCAGCAACTCCCTATTAGCGGGCCAAAGCTCCTACGAGCAGTACTTC. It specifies CASNSLLAGQSSYEQYF.

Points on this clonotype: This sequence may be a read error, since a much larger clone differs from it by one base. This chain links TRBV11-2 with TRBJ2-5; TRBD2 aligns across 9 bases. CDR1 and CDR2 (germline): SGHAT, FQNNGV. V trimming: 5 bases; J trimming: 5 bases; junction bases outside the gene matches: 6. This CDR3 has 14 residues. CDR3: CASSAGTSCETQYF. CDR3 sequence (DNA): TGTGCCAGCAGCGCTGGGACTAGCTGTGAGACCCAGTACTTC.

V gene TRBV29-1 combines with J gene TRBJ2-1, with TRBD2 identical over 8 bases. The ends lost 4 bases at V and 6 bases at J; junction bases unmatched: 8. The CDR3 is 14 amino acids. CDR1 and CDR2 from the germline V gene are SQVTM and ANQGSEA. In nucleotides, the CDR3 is TGCAGCGTTGTTACGGGGGGGCCACGCAATGAGCAGTTCTTC. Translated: CSVVTGGPRNEQFF.

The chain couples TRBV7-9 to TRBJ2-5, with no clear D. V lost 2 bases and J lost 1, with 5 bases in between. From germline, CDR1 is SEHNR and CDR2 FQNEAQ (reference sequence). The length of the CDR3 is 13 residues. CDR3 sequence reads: CASSLIPQETQYF. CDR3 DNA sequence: TGTGCCAGCAGCTTAATACCCCAAGAGACCCAGTACTTC.

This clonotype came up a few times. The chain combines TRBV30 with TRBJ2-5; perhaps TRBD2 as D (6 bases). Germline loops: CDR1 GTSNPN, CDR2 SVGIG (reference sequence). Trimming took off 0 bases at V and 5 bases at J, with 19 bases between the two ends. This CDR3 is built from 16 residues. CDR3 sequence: CAWSVKFVAVHETQYF. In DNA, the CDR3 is TGTGCCTGGAGTGTTAAGTTCGTAGCGGTTCACGAGACCCAGTACTTC.

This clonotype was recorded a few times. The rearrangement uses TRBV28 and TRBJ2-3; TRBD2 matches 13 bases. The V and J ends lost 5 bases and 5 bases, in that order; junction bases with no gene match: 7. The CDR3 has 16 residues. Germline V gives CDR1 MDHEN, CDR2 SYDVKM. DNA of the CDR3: TGTGCCAGCAGTGCGATCGGGACTAGCGGGGTAGATACGCAGTATTTT. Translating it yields CASSAIGTSGVDTQYF.

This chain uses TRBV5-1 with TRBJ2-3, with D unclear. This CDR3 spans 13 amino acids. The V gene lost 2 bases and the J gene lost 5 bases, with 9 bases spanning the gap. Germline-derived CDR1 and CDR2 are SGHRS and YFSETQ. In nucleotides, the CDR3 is TGCGCCAGCAGCTTATCAGCGAAAGATACGCAGTATTTT. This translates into CASSLSAKDTQYF.

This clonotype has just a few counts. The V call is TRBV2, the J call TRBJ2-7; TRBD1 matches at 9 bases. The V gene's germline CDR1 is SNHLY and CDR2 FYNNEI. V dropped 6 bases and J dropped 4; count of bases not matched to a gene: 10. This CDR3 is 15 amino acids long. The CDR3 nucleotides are TGTGCCAGCAGCGATCCGGGACAGGGTATTTACGAGCAGTACTTC. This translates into CASSDPGQGIYEQYF.

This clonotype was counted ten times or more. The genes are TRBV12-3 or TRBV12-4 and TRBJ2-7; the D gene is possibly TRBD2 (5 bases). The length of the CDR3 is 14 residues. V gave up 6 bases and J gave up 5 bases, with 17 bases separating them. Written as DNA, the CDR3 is TGTGCCAGCAGCCTCGACGGTCCGGGGAACGAGCAGTACTTC. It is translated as CASSLDGPGNEQYF.

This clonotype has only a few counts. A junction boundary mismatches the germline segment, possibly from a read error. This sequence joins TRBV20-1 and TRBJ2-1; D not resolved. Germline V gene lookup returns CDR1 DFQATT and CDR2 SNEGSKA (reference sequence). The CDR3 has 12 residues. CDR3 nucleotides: TGCAGTGCTCGAGACTCATTCAATGAGCAGTTCTTC. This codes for CSARDSFNEQFF.

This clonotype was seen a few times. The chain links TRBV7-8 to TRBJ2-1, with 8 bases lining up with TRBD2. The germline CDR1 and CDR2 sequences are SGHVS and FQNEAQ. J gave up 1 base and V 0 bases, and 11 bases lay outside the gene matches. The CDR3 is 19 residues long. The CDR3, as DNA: TGTGCCAGCAGCTTAGCGGGGGCCTTAGCGGGAACTTCCTACAATGAGCAGTTCTTC. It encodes CASSLAGALAGTSYNEQFF. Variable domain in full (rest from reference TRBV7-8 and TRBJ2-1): GAGVSQSPRYKVAKRGQDVALRCDPISGHVSLFWYQQALGQGPEFLTYFQNEAQLDKSGLPSDRFFAERPEGSVSTLKIQRTQQEDSAVYLCASSLAGALAGTSYNEQFFGPGTRLTVL.

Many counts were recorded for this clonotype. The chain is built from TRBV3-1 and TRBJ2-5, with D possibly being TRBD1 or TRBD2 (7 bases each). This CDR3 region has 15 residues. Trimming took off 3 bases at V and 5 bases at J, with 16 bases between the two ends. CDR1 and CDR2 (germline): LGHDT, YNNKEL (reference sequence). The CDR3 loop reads CASSHGSGGGETQYF. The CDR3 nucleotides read TGTGCCAGCAGCCACGGATCAGGGGGAGGGGAGACCCAGTACTTC.

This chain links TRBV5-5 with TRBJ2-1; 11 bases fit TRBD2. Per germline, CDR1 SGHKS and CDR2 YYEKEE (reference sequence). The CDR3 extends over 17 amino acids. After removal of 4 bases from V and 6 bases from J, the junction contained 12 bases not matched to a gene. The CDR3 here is CASSEPRLAGFGNEQFF. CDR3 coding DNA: TGTGCCAGCAGCGAACCCCGACTAGCGGGATTTGGCAATGAGCAGTTCTTC.

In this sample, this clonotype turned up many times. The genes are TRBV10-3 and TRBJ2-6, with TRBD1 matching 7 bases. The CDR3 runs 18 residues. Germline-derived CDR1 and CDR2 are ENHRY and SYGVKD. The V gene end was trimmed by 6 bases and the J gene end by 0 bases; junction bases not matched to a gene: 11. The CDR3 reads CAIRDRDSHNSGANVLTF. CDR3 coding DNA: TGTGCCATCAGGGACCGGGACAGCCACAACTCTGGGGCCAACGTCCTGACTTTC.

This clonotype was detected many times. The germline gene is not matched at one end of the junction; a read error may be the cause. CDR3 protein: CSVDLLAGGIQETQYF. The CDR3 coding sequence is TGCAGCGTAGACCTGTTGGCGGGAGGAATCCAAGAAACCCAGTACTTC. The V call is TRBV29-1, the J call TRBJ2-5; 8 nucleotides match TRBD2. Looked up from germline, CDR1 is SQVTM and CDR2 is ANQGSEA. The CDR3 has 16 residues.